The 19 T cell receptor beta chains reported below all come from one sample, sequenced in a study of OX40 agonist ivuxolimab in advanced cancers. Produced via immunoSEQ multiplex PCR; TCRdb's table is partial and in-frame only. The profile shows under 80,000 clones, 75% to 90% of them singletons. Sequencing used CD4+ or CD8+ T cells sorted from blood, obtained in a trial of the OX40 agonist ivuxolimab. Receptors were obtained from an adult with an advanced solid tumor such as melanoma, head and neck, liver or kidney cancer.

The chain carries TRBV7-3 and TRBJ2-1; no reliable D call. The germline V gene encodes CDR1 SGHTA and CDR2 FQGTGA. The CDR3 has 13 amino acids. V shed 4 bases and J shed 7 bases, with 11 bases lying between them. The CDR3 DNA reads TGTGCCAGCAGCTCCGAGCGTGGGAATGAGCAGTTCTTC. This translates into CASSSERGNEQFF. The full variable domain, its missing parts supplied by reference TRBV7-3 and TRBJ2-1, is GAGVSQTPSNKVTEKGKYVELRCDPISGHTALYWYRQSLGQGPEFLIYFQGTGAADDSGLPNDRFFAVRPEGSVSTLKIQRTERGDSAVYLCASSSERGNEQFFGPGTRLTVL.

The chain links TRBV27 to TRBJ2-6; D call uncertain. The CDR3 is made up of 18 amino acids. With 4 bases removed from V and 0 bases from J, the gap between germline ends came to 16 bases. The germline V gene has CDR1 MNHEY and CDR2 SMNVEV (reference sequence). DNA of the CDR3: TGTGCCAGCAGTTCACCTCCCTGGAGTACCTCTGGGGCCAACGTCCTGACTTTC. The encoded protein is CASSSPPWSTSGANVLTF.

The genes are TRBV15 and TRBJ2-7; D remains unclear. CDR3 length: 14 residues. V was pared by 1 base and J by 2 bases, with 9 bases between. Germline loops: CDR1 LNHNV, CDR2 YYDKDF (reference sequence). The CDR3 spells CATSRGALAYEQYF. In DNA, the CDR3 is TGTGCCACCAGCAGAGGGGCCTTGGCCTACGAGCAGTACTTC.

This chain joins TRBV11-3 and TRBJ2-2; D is possibly TRBD2 (6 bases). Germline-derived CDR1 and CDR2 are SGHNT and YENEEA. V shed 0 bases and J shed 1 base, with 15 bases lying between them. The CDR3 has 18 residues. CDR3 amino acids: CASSLDRLAEVNTGELFF. In DNA, the CDR3 is TGTGCCAGCAGCTTAGATCGATTAGCGGAGGTGAACACCGGGGAGCTGTTTTTT.

The V and J genes are TRBV9 and TRBJ2-7; 7 nucleotides align to TRBD1. With 4 bases clipped from V and 5 bases from J, the junction kept 18 bases outside the gene matches. CDR3 size: 17 residues. Germline assignment: CDR1 SGDLS and CDR2 YYNGEE. CDR3 sequence reads: CASSPAAGRGDSDEQYF. The CDR3 DNA reads TGTGCCAGCAGCCCAGCAGCCGGGCGAGGGGACAGTGACGAGCAGTACTTC.

The CDR3 DNA is TGTGCCAGCAGCTTCAGCCTGAATGAGCAGTTCTTC. It translates to CASSFSLNEQFF. The gene calls are TRBV5-6 and TRBJ2-1; D unclear. V was pared by 2 bases and J by 7 bases, with 7 bases between. The CDR3 covers 12 residues. Germline loops: CDR1 SGHDT, CDR2 YYEEEE.

The genes are TRBV5-4 and TRBJ2-5; no reliable D call. V was pared by 2 bases and J by 3 bases, with 8 bases between. The germline gives CDR1 SGHNT, CDR2 YYREEE (reference sequence). The CDR3 contains 13 residues. The DNA for the CDR3 is TGTGCCAGCAGCTTAAGTACAGAAGAGACCCAGTACTTC. Translated: CASSLSTEETQYF.

As for this clone: The same CDR3 can be traced to other DNA sequences in this sample. The chain joins TRBV9 to TRBJ2-5; 7 bases fit TRBD1. Trimming cost V 0 bases and J 1 base; bases outside gene matches: 0. The CDR3 has 14 residues. CDR1 is SGDLS and CDR2 is YYNGEE in the germline V gene. CDR3 in DNA: TGTGCCAGCAGCGTAGGACAGGGCCAAGAGACCCAGTACTTC. Translating it yields CASSVGQGQETQYF.

The gene calls are TRBV5-6 and TRBJ2-7; possibly TRBD2 for D (7 bases). Deletions cut 0 bases from V and 4 bases from J, with 14 bases between. Germline lookup yields CDR1 SGHDT and CDR2 YYEEEE. The CDR3 loop spans 15 amino acids. The CDR3 reads CASSLGGGYSYEQYF. In nucleotides, the CDR3 is TGTGCCAGCAGCTTGGGCGGGGGCTACTCTTACGAGCAGTACTTC. The full variable domain, in which reference TRBV5-6 and TRBJ2-7 provide the parts outside the CDR3, is DAGVTQSPTHLIKTRGQQVTLRCSPKSGHDTVSWYQQALGQGPQFIFQYYEEEERQRGNFPDRFSGHQFPNYSSELNVNALLLGDSALYLCASSLGGGYSYEQYFGPGTRLTVT.

The V gene is TRBV13, the J gene TRBJ1-3; 9 bases fit TRBD1. V trimming: 5 bases; J trimming: 4 bases; junction bases outside the gene matches: 9. CDR1 and CDR2 from the germline V gene are PRHDT and FYEKMQ (reference sequence). This CDR3 is built from 16 residues. The DNA of the CDR3 is TGTGCCAGCAGCATCCGGGACAGGGCTACCGGAAACACCATATATTTT. It encodes CASSIRDRATGNTIYF.

The CDR3 here is CASSYPQGAGETQYF. The CDR3 DNA reads TGTGCCAGCAGTTACCCTCAGGGGGCCGGGGAGACCCAGTACTTC. The chain carries TRBV6-5 and TRBJ2-5; 8 bases align to TRBD1. The germline V gene encodes CDR1 MNHEY and CDR2 SVGAGI. V lost 2 bases, J lost 5 bases, and 7 bases stayed unmatched. The CDR3 has 15 residues.

The chain combines TRBV4-2 with TRBJ2-1, with D possibly called TRBD1 or TRBD2 (5 bases each). The V end was cut by 3 bases, the J end by 12 bases, with 15 bases between. The CDR3 consists of 13 residues. The germline V gene encodes CDR1 LGHNA and CDR2 YNFKEQ. CDR3 amino acids: CASSQSLGTPQFF. The CDR3 DNA reads TGTGCCAGCAGCCAGTCGCTTGGGACCCCGCAGTTCTTC.

The V gene is TRBV27, the J gene TRBJ2-7, with 8 bases matching TRBD2. The V and J ends lost 10 bases and 4 bases, in that order; junction bases with no gene match: 9. This CDR3 comprises 13 residues. Germline CDR1 and CDR2: MNHEY and SMNVEV (reference sequence). CDR3 DNA sequence: TGTGCCACAAAACAGGGACTAGATTACGAGCAGTACTTC. It encodes CATKQGLDYEQYF.

The chain couples TRBV10-2 to TRBJ2-4, with unresolved D. Trimming shortened V by 3 bases and J by 7 bases, and 10 bases separated the two germline ends. The CDR3 sequence is 13 residues long. In germline, CDR1 is WSHSY, CDR2 SAAADI. DNA of the CDR3: TGCGCCAGCAGTGAAGGCACCGGGAACATTCAGTACTTC. Translation: CASSEGTGNIQYF.

V and J are TRBV28 and TRBJ1-1; maybe TRBD1 (5 bases). CDR3 length: 14 residues. The germline V gene has CDR1 MDHEN and CDR2 SYDVKM. V lost 6 bases, J lost 4 bases, and 15 bases lay in between. The CDR3 DNA is TGTGCCAGCAGGGCCTCGGGAGGGGCCACTGAAGCTTTCTTT. This sequence encodes CASRASGGATEAFF.

This chain links TRBV4-1 with TRBJ1-4; 9 bases fit TRBD1. Trimming removed 3 bases from V and 0 bases from J; junction bases left unmatched: 2. Looked up from germline, CDR1 is MGHRA and CDR2 is YSYEKL. This CDR3 contains 16 residues. The CDR3 DNA reads TGCGCCAGCAGCCAGCGACAGGGGGCAACTAATGAAAAACTGTTTTTT. Translation gives CASSQRQGATNEKLFF.

The V and J genes are TRBV4-3 and TRBJ2-2; 9 positions agree with TRBD2. Trimming cost V 0 bases and J 6 bases; bases outside gene matches: 17. The germline gives CDR1 LGHNA, CDR2 YSLEER. CDR3 length: 20 amino acids. This CDR3 is CASSQDPVMVAGEIAGELFF. CDR3 in DNA: TGCGCCAGCAGCCAAGATCCGGTCATGGTAGCGGGAGAGATCGCCGGGGAGCTGTTTTTT.

This chain joins TRBV14 and TRBJ2-1; no firm D call. This CDR3 comprises 13 residues. Germline V gives CDR1 SGHDN, CDR2 FVKESK. Trimming left V 1 base short and J 4 bases short, with 5 bases between. The CDR3 region has the DNA TGTGCCAGCAGCCAAGGGATGTACAATGAGCAGTTCTTC. Translation gives CASSQGMYNEQFF.

The chain uses TRBV4-3 and TRBJ2-5, with D hard to call. The J call is doubtful: the DNA matches TRBJ2-7 better. The CDR3 is 15 residues long. From germline, CDR1 is LGHNA and CDR2 YSLEER. The CDR3, as DNA: TGCGCCAGCAGCCAAGATCCTTCCTTCCCCTACGAGCAGTACTTC. Protein sequence: CASSQDPSFPYEQYF.